Listed below are T cell receptor beta chains from one sample, sequenced in a study of blood T cell repertoires in COVID-19. Clones were read by immunoSEQ multiplex PCR, and TCRdb kept only the in-frame ones, dropping some. The table includes around 46,000 clones, approximately 80% detected once. Source material: peripheral blood. All receptors derive from a human donor with active or convalescent COVID-19. The donor label of this sample is uncertain. Each CDR3 is given with its conserved first and last residue. The D gene is left open where the match is weak. Clone size is given for some rows only: seen once, a few or many times, or a class if the clone is expanded.

clone size: once
V gene: TRBV14
J gene: TRBJ2-7
D gene: TRBD1
CDR3 DNA: TGTGCCAGCAGCCGATCCACAGGGGGAATAGGCTACGAGCAGTACTTC
CDR3 protein: CASSRSTGGIGYEQYF

clone size: NA
V gene: TRBV11-2
J gene: TRBJ2-2
D gene: TRBD2
CDR3 DNA: TGTGCCAGCAGCTTCCCGACTAGCGGGAGATCGGACACCGGGGAGCTGTTTTTT
CDR3 protein: CASSFPTSGRSDTGELFF

clone size: NA
V gene: TRBV5-4
J gene: TRBJ1-1
D gene: TRBD1
CDR3 DNA: TGTGCCAGCAGCTTGACAGGGGGCGCAGACACTGAAGCTTTCTTT
CDR3 protein: CASSLTGGADTEAFF

clone size: NA
V gene: TRBV28
J gene: TRBJ2-2
D gene: NA
CDR3 DNA: TGTGCCAGCATCTCACTGCGCACCGGGGAGCTGTTTTTT
CDR3 protein: CASISLRTGELFF

clone size: NA
V gene: TRBV20-1
J gene: TRBJ1-2
D gene: NA
CDR3 DNA: TGCAGTGCTAGCAATGCGGTTGGCTACACCTTC
CDR3 protein: CSASNAVGYTF

clone size: NA
V gene: TRBV2
J gene: TRBJ2-3
D gene: NA
CDR3 DNA: TGTGCCGGGAGGCCTGAAGCTACGCAGTATTTT
CDR3 protein: CAGRPEATQYF

clone size: NA
V gene: TRBV28
J gene: TRBJ1-5
D gene: NA
CDR3 DNA: TGTGCCAGCAGTCGACCGGGGGGTGGGGAGCCCCAGCATTTT
CDR3 protein: CASSRPGGGEPQHF

clone size: NA
V gene: TRBV7-2
J gene: TRBJ2-3
D gene: TRBD2
CDR3 DNA: TGTGCCAGCAGCTTCGGGACTAGCGGGGGACGCACAGATACGCAGTATTTT
CDR3 protein: CASSFGTSGGRTDTQYF

clone size: NA
V gene: TRBV7-2
J gene: TRBJ2-3
D gene: NA
CDR3 DNA: TGTGCCAGCAGCGTGGGGACTTGGGGCACAGATACGCAGTATTTT
CDR3 protein: CASSVGTWGTDTQYF

clone size: NA
V gene: TRBV7-2
J gene: TRBJ2-7
D gene: TRBD1
CDR3 DNA: TGTGCCAGCAGCTTAAACAGGGGGCCGGGGGCCGAGCAGTACTTC
CDR3 protein: CASSLNRGPGAEQYF

clone size: NA
V gene: TRBV29-1
J gene: TRBJ2-2
D gene: TRBD2
CDR3 DNA: TGCAGCGTTCGCACTAGCGAGAACACCGGGGAGCTGTTTTTT
CDR3 protein: CSVRTSENTGELFF

clone size: NA
V gene: TRBV4-1
J gene: TRBJ2-1
D gene: TRBD1
CDR3 DNA: TGCGCCAGCAGAGGGGACAGGGGCCTTAGCTCCTACAATGAGCAGTTCTTC
CDR3 protein: CASRGDRGLSSYNEQFF

clone size: NA
V gene: TRBV29-1
J gene: TRBJ2-7
D gene: NA
CDR3 DNA: TGCAGCGTTGAAGGGGCAGGGTCCGCCTACGAGCAGTACTTC
CDR3 protein: CSVEGAGSAYEQYF

clone size: NA
V gene: TRBV3-1/TRBV3-2
J gene: TRBJ1-4
D gene: NA
CDR3 DNA: TGTGCCAGCAGTCTCGGGAGTGGTGAAAAACTGTTTTTT
CDR3 protein: CASSLGSGEKLFF

clone size: few
V gene: TRBV6-5
J gene: TRBJ1-2
D gene: TRBD1
CDR3 DNA: TGTGCCAGCAACCGGGACAGGGGATCTGGTGGCTACACCTTC
CDR3 protein: CASNRDRGSGGYTF

clone size: few
V gene: TRBV9
J gene: TRBJ2-2
D gene: TRBD1
CDR3 DNA: TGTGCCAGCTCGGGACAGGGGCCCACCGGGGAGCTGTTTTTT
CDR3 protein: CASSGQGPTGELFF

clone size: few
V gene: TRBV19
J gene: TRBJ2-1
D gene: NA
CDR3 DNA: TGTGCCAGTAGTCCACCAACGAGAGAGCAGTTCTTC
CDR3 protein: CASSPPTREQFF

clone size: NA
V gene: TRBV7-2
J gene: TRBJ2-7
D gene: NA
CDR3 DNA: TGTGCCAGCAGCCCGGGTTACGGCCGGGCCTACGAGCAGTACTTC
CDR3 protein: CASSPGYGRAYEQYF

clone size: NA
V gene: TRBV2
J gene: TRBJ2-1
D gene: TRBD2
CDR3 DNA: TGTGCCAGCAGTAGGGACTACAACAATGAGCAGTTCTTC
CDR3 protein: CASSRDYNNEQFF

clone size: NA
V gene: TRBV30
J gene: TRBJ2-7
D gene: NA
CDR3 DNA: TGTGCCTGGAGTGCCCAATACGAGCAGTACTTC
CDR3 protein: CAWSAQYEQYF

clone size: few
V gene: TRBV6-5
J gene: TRBJ1-1
D gene: NA
CDR3 DNA: TGTGCCAGCAGTTACGTCGTAAACACTGAAGCTTTCTTT
CDR3 protein: CASSYVVNTEAFF

clone size: once
V gene: TRBV15
J gene: TRBJ2-7
D gene: TRBD1
CDR3 DNA: TGTGCCACCAGCCTGGACAGGGGGAACACCTACGAGCAGTACTTC
CDR3 protein: CATSLDRGNTYEQYF

clone size: NA
V gene: TRBV30
J gene: TRBJ2-1
D gene: TRBD1
CDR3 DNA: TGTGCCTGGGCAAGGGACAGGGTGGGTGAGCAGTTCTTC
CDR3 protein: CAWARDRVGEQFF

clone size: once
V gene: TRBV28
J gene: TRBJ1-2
D gene: TRBD1
CDR3 DNA: TGTGCCAGCAGTTGGGTGGTCACAGGACAGGGGAGCTATGGCTACACCTTC
CDR3 protein: CASSWVVTGQGSYGYTF

clone size: NA
V gene: TRBV6-5
J gene: TRBJ2-1
D gene: TRBD2
CDR3 DNA: TGTGCCAGCAGTTACCTTGGCGGGAGCCACAATGAGCAGTTCTTC
CDR3 protein: CASSYLGGSHNEQFF

clone size: once
V gene: TRBV29-1
J gene: TRBJ1-5
D gene: NA
CDR3 DNA: TGCAGCGTCTCAGAGGGAAGCCGCAATCAGCCCCAGCATTTT
CDR3 protein: CSVSEGSRNQPQHF

clone size: NA
V gene: TRBV19
J gene: TRBJ1-3
D gene: TRBD1
CDR3 DNA: TGTGCCAGTAGTACCCGACAGGGTGGAAACACCATATATTTT
CDR3 protein: CASSTRQGGNTIYF

clone size: NA
V gene: TRBV9
J gene: TRBJ2-5
D gene: NA
CDR3 DNA: TGTGCCAGCAGCGTTTCACAAGAGACCCAGTACTTC
CDR3 protein: CASSVSQETQYF

clone size: NA
V gene: TRBV28
J gene: TRBJ2-7
D gene: NA
CDR3 DNA: TGTGCCACCCAAGGGAGACTTTACGAGCAGTACTTC
CDR3 protein: CATQGRLYEQYF

clone size: NA
V gene: TRBV5-1
J gene: TRBJ1-6
D gene: NA
CDR3 DNA: TGCGCCAGCAGCTTAACCGGGACACCGGATAATTCACCCCTCCACTTT
CDR3 protein: CASSLTGTPDNSPLHF

clone size: few
V gene: TRBV3-1/TRBV3-2
J gene: TRBJ2-2
D gene: NA
CDR3 DNA: TGTGCCAGCAGCCGGTGGAGAACCGACACCGGGGAGCTGTTTTTT
CDR3 protein: CASSRWRTDTGELFF

clone size: NA
V gene: TRBV21-1
J gene: TRBJ2-5
D gene: NA
CDR3 DNA: TGTGCCAGCAGCGCGGGAGGACAGGGGTCCCAAGAGACCCAGTACTTC
CDR3 protein: CASSAGGQGSQETQYF

clone size: NA
V gene: TRBV7-3
J gene: TRBJ1-2
D gene: NA
CDR3 DNA: TGTGCCAGCAGCTTACCAGGGATGCGTGGCTACACCTTC
CDR3 protein: CASSLPGMRGYTF

clone size: NA
V gene: TRBV19
J gene: TRBJ1-6
D gene: TRBD1
CDR3 DNA: TGTGCCAGCTCCCCTCGACGACAGGGGAGTAATTCACCCCTCCACTTT
CDR3 protein: CASSPRRQGSNSPLHF

clone size: NA
V gene: TRBV28
J gene: TRBJ2-3
D gene: TRBD1
CDR3 DNA: TGTGCCAGCAGCTGGCGGACAGGCGAAAACACAGATACGCAGTATTTT
CDR3 protein: CASSWRTGENTDTQYF

clone size: NA
V gene: TRBV12-3/TRBV12-4
J gene: TRBJ1-5
D gene: TRBD1
CDR3 DNA: TGTGCCAGCTGTTTCGCCAGGGGGCAGCCCCAGCATTTT
CDR3 protein: CASCFARGQPQHF

clone size: NA
V gene: TRBV19
J gene: TRBJ2-7
D gene: TRBD1
CDR3 DNA: TGTGCCAGTAGTAGAGACAGGGCTTCCTCCTACGAGCAGTACTTC
CDR3 protein: CASSRDRASSYEQYF

clone size: NA
V gene: TRBV6-2/TRBV6-3
J gene: TRBJ2-1
D gene: NA
CDR3 DNA: TGTGCCAGCAGCCCCAGCTACAATGAGCAGTTCTTC
CDR3 protein: CASSPSYNEQFF

clone size: NA
V gene: TRBV19
J gene: TRBJ1-5
D gene: NA
CDR3 DNA: TGTGCCAGTAGTGCAGGGTATAGCAATCAGCCCCAGCATTTT
CDR3 protein: CASSAGYSNQPQHF

clone size: NA
V gene: TRBV27
J gene: TRBJ2-7
D gene: NA
CDR3 DNA: TGTGCCAGCAGTGCGTATTCAGGGGCCGGGCCCTACGAGCAGTACTTC
CDR3 protein: CASSAYSGAGPYEQYF

clone size: NA
V gene: TRBV24-1
J gene: TRBJ2-5
D gene: NA
CDR3 DNA: TGTGCCACCAGTGATAGCGGACGGCTCCAAGAGACCCAGTACTTC
CDR3 protein: CATSDSGRLQETQYF

clone size: NA
V gene: TRBV14
J gene: TRBJ2-3
D gene: NA
CDR3 DNA: TGTGCCAGCAGCCAAGGGTTCGGCGCAGGATTCACAGATACGCAGTATTTT
CDR3 protein: CASSQGFGAGFTDTQYF

clone size: NA
V gene: TRBV4-1
J gene: TRBJ2-3
D gene: TRBD2
CDR3 DNA: TGCGCCAGCTTAGGACTAGCGGGAGGGGGGGGCACAGATACGCAGTATTTT
CDR3 protein: CASLGLAGGGGTDTQYF

clone size: few
V gene: TRBV3-1/TRBV3-2
J gene: TRBJ2-2
D gene: TRBD2
CDR3 DNA: TGTGCCAGCAGCCAAGAGGTAATAGCGGGAGAGACCGGGGAGCTGTTTTTT
CDR3 protein: CASSQEVIAGETGELFF

clone size: NA
V gene: TRBV10-3
J gene: TRBJ2-1
D gene: NA
CDR3 DNA: TGTGCCATCAGTGAGTCGGTACAGGGCGGTGAGCAGTTCTTC
CDR3 protein: CAISESVQGGEQFF

clone size: NA
V gene: TRBV5-1
J gene: TRBJ2-2
D gene: TRBD2
CDR3 DNA: TGCGCCAGCCACCCTTCTAGCGGGAGATTAGGCGGGGAGCTGTTTTTT
CDR3 protein: CASHPSSGRLGGELFF

clone size: NA
V gene: TRBV3-1/TRBV3-2
J gene: TRBJ1-5
D gene: NA
CDR3 DNA: TGTGCCAGCAGCCAAGCGACAGGTAGCAATCAGCCCCAGCATTTT
CDR3 protein: CASSQATGSNQPQHF

clone size: NA
V gene: TRBV6-5
J gene: TRBJ2-6
D gene: NA
CDR3 DNA: TGTGCCAGCAGGCAAACTCGGGGGGGGGCCAACGTCCTGACTTTC
CDR3 protein: CASRQTRGGANVLTF

clone size: NA
V gene: TRBV2
J gene: TRBJ1-2
D gene: TRBD1
CDR3 DNA: TGTGCCAGCCGAGGGGGACAGACTATGGGCTATGGCTACACCTTC
CDR3 protein: CASRGGQTMGYGYTF

clone size: NA
V gene: TRBV12-3/TRBV12-4
J gene: TRBJ2-1
D gene: NA
CDR3 DNA: TGTGCCAGCAGTTTTGCAGGTTTTAATGAGCAGTTCTTC
CDR3 protein: CASSFAGFNEQFF

clone size: NA
V gene: TRBV5-1
J gene: TRBJ2-7
D gene: TRBD1
CDR3 DNA: TGCGCCAGCAGCACCGGGACAGGGACCTACGAGCAGTACTTC
CDR3 protein: CASSTGTGTYEQYF

clone size: NA
V gene: TRBV5-4
J gene: TRBJ2-7
D gene: TRBD2
CDR3 DNA: TGTGCCAGCAGCCGCGGGAGGACGGCCCAATCTTACGAGCAGTACTTC
CDR3 protein: CASSRGRTAQSYEQYF

clone size: NA
V gene: TRBV9
J gene: TRBJ2-4
D gene: NA
CDR3 DNA: TGTGCCAGCAGCGCAACAGGGCGGGCCAAAAACATTCAGTACTTC
CDR3 protein: CASSATGRAKNIQYF

clone size: NA
V gene: TRBV6-2/TRBV6-3
J gene: TRBJ2-2
D gene: NA
CDR3 DNA: TGTGCCAGCAGTTACATGGGGGCGGCCGGGGAGCTGTTTTTT
CDR3 protein: CASSYMGAAGELFF

clone size: NA
V gene: TRBV7-9
J gene: TRBJ1-6
D gene: NA
CDR3 DNA: TGTGCCAGCAGCTCGACAGATAATTCACCCCTCCACTTT
CDR3 protein: CASSSTDNSPLHF

clone size: NA
V gene: TRBV7-9
J gene: TRBJ2-4
D gene: NA
CDR3 DNA: TGTGCCAGCAGTCCAACAGGTACCCTAGCCAAAAACATTCAGTACTTC
CDR3 protein: CASSPTGTLAKNIQYF

clone size: once
V gene: TRBV30
J gene: TRBJ2-2
D gene: NA
CDR3 DNA: TGTGCCTGGAGAGATGGCAGGAACACCGGGGAGCTGTTTTTT
CDR3 protein: CAWRDGRNTGELFF

clone size: NA
V gene: TRBV11-2
J gene: TRBJ1-3
D gene: NA
CDR3 DNA: TGTGCCAGCAGCTTAATTAGCGGTTCTGGAAACACCATATATTTT
CDR3 protein: CASSLISGSGNTIYF

clone size: NA
V gene: TRBV19
J gene: TRBJ2-3
D gene: TRBD2
CDR3 DNA: TGTGCCAGTAGTATTGTAGCGGGAGGGCTCCAGGATACGCAGTATTTT
CDR3 protein: CASSIVAGGLQDTQYF

clone size: NA
V gene: TRBV4-1
J gene: TRBJ2-2
D gene: TRBD2
CDR3 DNA: TGCGCCAGCAGCCATCCTAATTGGGGACTAGGGAACACCGGGGAGCTGTTTTTT
CDR3 protein: CASSHPNWGLGNTGELFF